This is a list of T cell receptor beta chains from one sample in a study of OX40 agonist ivuxolimab in advanced cancers. TCRdb's table, derived via immunoSEQ multiplex PCR, lists solely in-frame clones and lacks some. Of about 58,000 clones in the sample, roughly four fifths were seen once. The sample here was CD4+ or CD8+ T cells sorted from blood, taken in a trial of the OX40 agonist ivuxolimab. The source of these receptors is an adult with an advanced solid tumor such as melanoma, head and neck, liver or kidney cancer. CDR3s leave out the opening cysteine and the closing phenylalanine or tryptophan. Each record gives: clone size, V gene, D gene, CDR3 protein. A D gene is named only where the DNA matches it firmly. Size values are once, few and many counts, or a class for expanded clones, and some rows have none.

clone size: -; V gene: TRBV6-1; D gene: -; CDR3 protein: ASSGSRGHYEQY
clone size: -; V gene: TRBV27; D gene: TRBD1; CDR3 protein: ASSTGQVPSGANVLT
clone size: -; V gene: TRBV7-9; D gene: TRBD1; CDR3 protein: ASSPGTGGSYEQY
clone size: once; V gene: TRBV19; D gene: -; CDR3 protein: ASSEQAPETQY
clone size: -; V gene: TRBV6-1; D gene: -; CDR3 protein: ASSEGLRTEQY
clone size: -; V gene: TRBV29-1; D gene: TRBD1; CDR3 protein: SVGERTGSGYT
clone size: -; V gene: TRBV7-3; D gene: -; CDR3 protein: ASSLMNEQF
clone size: -; V gene: TRBV7-8; D gene: TRBD1; CDR3 protein: ASSQGGAGEKLF
clone size: -; V gene: TRBV7-9; D gene: -; CDR3 protein: ASIKDTLVEKLF
clone size: -; V gene: TRBV6-4; D gene: -; CDR3 protein: ASSQPGTRNEKLF
clone size: -; V gene: TRBV27; D gene: -; CDR3 protein: ASSLYGGEEGRQPQH
clone size: -; V gene: TRBV7-7; D gene: -; CDR3 protein: ASSLALRAGANVLT
clone size: -; V gene: TRBV11-2; D gene: -; CDR3 protein: ASRSPGPYYEQY
clone size: -; V gene: TRBV19; D gene: TRBD1; CDR3 protein: ASSTDRANQPQH
clone size: few; V gene: TRBV2; D gene: -; CDR3 protein: ASSADSPYNSPLH
clone size: -; V gene: TRBV29-1; D gene: -; CDR3 protein: SVDDGYEQY
clone size: once; V gene: TRBV6-1; D gene: TRBD2; CDR3 protein: ASSALAGGPAGELF
clone size: once; V gene: TRBV19; D gene: -; CDR3 protein: ASSTRETNTGELF
clone size: -; V gene: TRBV19; D gene: -; CDR3 protein: ASSSRGAKHDEQY
clone size: -; V gene: TRBV6-6; D gene: -; CDR3 protein: ASSPGVYEQY
clone size: once; V gene: TRBV6-5; D gene: -; CDR3 protein: ASSPASQAGELF
clone size: few; V gene: TRBV6-1; D gene: TRBD1; CDR3 protein: ASSENWDRGLGYT
clone size: -; V gene: TRBV6-5; D gene: -; CDR3 protein: ASSYSSRGEKLF
clone size: -; V gene: TRBV7-8; D gene: TRBD1; CDR3 protein: ASSSSGGIQETQY
clone size: once; V gene: TRBV7-2; D gene: -; CDR3 protein: ASSPAGYNTEAF
clone size: -; V gene: TRBV10-3; D gene: -; CDR3 protein: AISPDYRRQETQY
clone size: -; V gene: TRBV19; D gene: -; CDR3 protein: ASMDRYNEQF
clone size: -; V gene: TRBV5-4; D gene: -; CDR3 protein: ASSPPLGPSGNTIY
clone size: once; V gene: TRBV14; D gene: TRBD1; CDR3 protein: ASSPGGFGTEAF
clone size: -; V gene: TRBV6-5; D gene: -; CDR3 protein: ASSYSLEGSGETQY
clone size: -; V gene: TRBV10-3; D gene: TRBD1; CDR3 protein: AIRGTDTDTQY
clone size: once; V gene: TRBV2; D gene: TRBD1; CDR3 protein: ASSEGQFGPLH
clone size: -; V gene: TRBV7-8; D gene: TRBD2; CDR3 protein: ASSGGGAKNIQY
clone size: -; V gene: TRBV10-3; D gene: TRBD2; CDR3 protein: AISGVLAGGNEQF
clone size: -; V gene: TRBV25-1; D gene: -; CDR3 protein: ASSDEGSNQPQH
clone size: -; V gene: TRBV9; D gene: -; CDR3 protein: ASSIGGWDTDTQY
clone size: -; V gene: TRBV19; D gene: -; CDR3 protein: ASSILRLKGPNLSYEQY
clone size: -; V gene: TRBV6-1; D gene: -; CDR3 protein: ASRSLGDNQPQH
clone size: -; V gene: TRBV5-1; D gene: -; CDR3 protein: ASSLGGTGNSPLH
clone size: -; V gene: TRBV5-1; D gene: -; CDR3 protein: ASRDALSRRHNEQF
clone size: -; V gene: TRBV12-5; D gene: TRBD1; CDR3 protein: ASDRGLGYGYT